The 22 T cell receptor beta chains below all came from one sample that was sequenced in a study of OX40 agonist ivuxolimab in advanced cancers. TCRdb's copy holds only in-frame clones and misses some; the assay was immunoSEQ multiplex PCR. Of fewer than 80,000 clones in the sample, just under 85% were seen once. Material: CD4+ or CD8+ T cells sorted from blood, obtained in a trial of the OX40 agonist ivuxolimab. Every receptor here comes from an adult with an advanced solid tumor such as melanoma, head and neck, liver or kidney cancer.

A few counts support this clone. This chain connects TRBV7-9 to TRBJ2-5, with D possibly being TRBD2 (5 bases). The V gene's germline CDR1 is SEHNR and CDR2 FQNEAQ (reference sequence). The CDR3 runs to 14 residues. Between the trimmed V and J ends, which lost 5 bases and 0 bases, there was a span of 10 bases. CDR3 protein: CASSPSRDQETQYF. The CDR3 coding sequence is TGTGCCAGCAGCCCCTCGAGGGACCAAGAGACCCAGTACTTC.

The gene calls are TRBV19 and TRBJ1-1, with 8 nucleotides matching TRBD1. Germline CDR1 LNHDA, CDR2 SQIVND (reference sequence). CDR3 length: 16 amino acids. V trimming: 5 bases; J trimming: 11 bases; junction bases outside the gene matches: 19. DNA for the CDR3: TGTGCCAGTAGTTCTCTTATACAGGGGGGATTTCTTAGGGCTTTCTTT. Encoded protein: CASSSLIQGGFLRAFF. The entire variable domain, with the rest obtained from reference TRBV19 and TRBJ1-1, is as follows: DGGITQSPKYLFRKEGQNVTLSCEQNLNHDAMYWYRQDPGQGLRLIYYSQIVNDFQKGDIAEGYSVSREKKESFPLTVTSAQKNPTAFYLCASSSLIQGGFLRAFFGQGTRLTVV.

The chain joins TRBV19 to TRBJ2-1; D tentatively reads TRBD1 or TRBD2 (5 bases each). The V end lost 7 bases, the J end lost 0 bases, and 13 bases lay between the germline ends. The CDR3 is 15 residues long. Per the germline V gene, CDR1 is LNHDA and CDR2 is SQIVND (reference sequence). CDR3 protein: CASTIPGTSYNEQFF. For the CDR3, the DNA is TGTGCCAGTACCATACCCGGGACCTCCTACAATGAGCAGTTCTTC.

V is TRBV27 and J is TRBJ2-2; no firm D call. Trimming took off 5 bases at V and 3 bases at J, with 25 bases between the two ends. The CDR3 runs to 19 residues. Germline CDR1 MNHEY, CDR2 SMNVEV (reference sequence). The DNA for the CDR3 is TGTGCCAGCAGTAAAAGGACGATGGTAGGAGCTGCATACACCGGGGAGCTGTTTTTT. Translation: CASSKRTMVGAAYTGELFF.

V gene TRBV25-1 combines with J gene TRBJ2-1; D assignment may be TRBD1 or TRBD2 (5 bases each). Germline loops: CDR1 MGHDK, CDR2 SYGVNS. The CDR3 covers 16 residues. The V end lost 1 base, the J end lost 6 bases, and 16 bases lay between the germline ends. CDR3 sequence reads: CASSEFRGALSNEQFF. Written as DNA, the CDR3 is TGTGCCAGCAGTGAATTTCGGGGCGCTTTAAGCAATGAGCAGTTCTTC.

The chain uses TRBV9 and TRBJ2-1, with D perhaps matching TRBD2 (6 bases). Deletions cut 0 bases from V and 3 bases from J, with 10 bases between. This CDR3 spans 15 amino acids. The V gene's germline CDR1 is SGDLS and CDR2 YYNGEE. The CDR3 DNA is TGTGCCAGCAGCGTAGGGGGACTGAGCTACAATGAGCAGTTCTTC. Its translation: CASSVGGLSYNEQFF.

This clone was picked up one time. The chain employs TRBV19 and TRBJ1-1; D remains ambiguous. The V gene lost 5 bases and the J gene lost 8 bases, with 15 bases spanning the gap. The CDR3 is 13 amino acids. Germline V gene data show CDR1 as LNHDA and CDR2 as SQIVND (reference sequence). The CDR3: CASSLWREAEAFF. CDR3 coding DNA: TGTGCCAGTAGTCTTTGGAGGGAAGCAGAAGCTTTCTTT.

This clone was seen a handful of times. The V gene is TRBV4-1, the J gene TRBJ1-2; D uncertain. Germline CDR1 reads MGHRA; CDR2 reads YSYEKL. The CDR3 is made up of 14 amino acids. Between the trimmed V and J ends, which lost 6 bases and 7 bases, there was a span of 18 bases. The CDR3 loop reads CASSAGKIGVGYTF. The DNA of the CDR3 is TGCGCCAGCAGTGCGGGGAAGATCGGGGTTGGCTACACCTTC.

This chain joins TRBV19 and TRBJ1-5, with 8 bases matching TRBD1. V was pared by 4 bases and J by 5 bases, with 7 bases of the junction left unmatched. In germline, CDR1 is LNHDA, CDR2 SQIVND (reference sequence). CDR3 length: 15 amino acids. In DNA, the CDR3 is TGTGCCAGTAGTAGAAAGGACAGGGAGCATCAGCCCCAGCATTTT. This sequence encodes CASSRKDREHQPQHF.

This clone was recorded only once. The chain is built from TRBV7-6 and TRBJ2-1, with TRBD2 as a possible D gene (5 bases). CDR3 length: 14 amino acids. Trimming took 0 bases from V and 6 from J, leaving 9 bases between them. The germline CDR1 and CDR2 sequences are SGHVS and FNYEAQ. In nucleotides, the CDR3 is TGTGCCAGCAGCTTAGCGATCGGGGTCAATGAGCAGTTCTTC. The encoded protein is CASSLAIGVNEQFF. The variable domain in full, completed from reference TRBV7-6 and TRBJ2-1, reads GAGVSQSPRYKVTKRGQDVALRCDPISGHVSLYWYRQALGQGPEFLTYFNYEAQQDKSGLPNDRFSAERPEGSISTLTIQRTEQRDSAMYRCASSLAIGVNEQFFGPGTRLTVL.

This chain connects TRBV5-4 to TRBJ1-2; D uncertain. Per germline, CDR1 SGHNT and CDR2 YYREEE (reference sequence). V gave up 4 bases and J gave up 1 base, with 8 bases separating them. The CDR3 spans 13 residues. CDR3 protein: CASSGPRNYGYTF. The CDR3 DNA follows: TGTGCCAGCAGCGGGCCTCGTAACTATGGCTACACCTTC.

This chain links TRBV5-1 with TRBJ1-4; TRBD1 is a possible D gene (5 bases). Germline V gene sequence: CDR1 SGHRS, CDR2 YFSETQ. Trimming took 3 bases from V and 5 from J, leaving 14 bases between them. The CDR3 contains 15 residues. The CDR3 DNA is TGCGCCAGCAGCTGGCCTCGGGGACCCAATGAAAAACTGTTTTTT. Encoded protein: CASSWPRGPNEKLFF. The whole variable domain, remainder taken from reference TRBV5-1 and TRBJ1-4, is KAGVTQTPRYLIKTRGQQVTLSCSPISGHRSVSWYQQTPGQGLQFLFEYFSETQRNKGNFPGRFSGRQFSNSRSEMNVSTLELGDSALYLCASSWPRGPNEKLFFGSGTQLSVL.

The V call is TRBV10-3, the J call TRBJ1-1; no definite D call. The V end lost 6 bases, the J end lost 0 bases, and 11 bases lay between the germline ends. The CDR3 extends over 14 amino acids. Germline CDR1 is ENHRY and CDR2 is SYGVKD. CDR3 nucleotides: TGTGCCATCAGGGGAACAAGCTTGAACACTGAAGCTTTCTTT. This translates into CAIRGTSLNTEAFF.

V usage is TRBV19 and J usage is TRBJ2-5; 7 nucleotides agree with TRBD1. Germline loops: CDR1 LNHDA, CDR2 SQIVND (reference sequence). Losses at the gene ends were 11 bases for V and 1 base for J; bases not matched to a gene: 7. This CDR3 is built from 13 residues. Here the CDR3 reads CAASRGSQETQYF. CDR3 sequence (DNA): TGTGCCGCCAGCAGGGGGTCCCAAGAGACCCAGTACTTC.

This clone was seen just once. The CDR3 region is CASSKGNSLEDEQYF. CDR3 nucleotides: TGTGCCAGCAGCAAAGGAAACAGTTTAGAGGACGAGCAGTACTTC. The rearrangement links TRBV21-1 to TRBJ2-7. TRBV21-1 is noted as a pseudogene. This CDR3 region has 15 residues.

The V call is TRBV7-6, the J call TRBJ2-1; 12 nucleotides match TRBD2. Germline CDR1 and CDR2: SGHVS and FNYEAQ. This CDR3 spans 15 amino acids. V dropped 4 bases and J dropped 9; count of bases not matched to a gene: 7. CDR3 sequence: CASSSPSGGAFEQFF. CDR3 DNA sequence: TGTGCCAGCAGCTCACCTAGCGGGGGGGCGTTTGAGCAGTTCTTC.

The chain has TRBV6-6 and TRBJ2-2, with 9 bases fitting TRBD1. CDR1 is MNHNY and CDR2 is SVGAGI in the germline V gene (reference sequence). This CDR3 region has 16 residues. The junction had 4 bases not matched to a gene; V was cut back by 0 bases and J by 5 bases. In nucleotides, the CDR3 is TGTGCCAGCAGTTACTCGACAGGGGGAGGGACCGGGGAGCTGTTTTTT. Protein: CASSYSTGGGTGELFF.

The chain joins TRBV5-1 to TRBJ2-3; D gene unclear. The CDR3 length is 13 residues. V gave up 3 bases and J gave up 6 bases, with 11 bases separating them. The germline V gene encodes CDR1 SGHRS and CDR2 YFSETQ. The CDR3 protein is CASSSGPLDTQYF. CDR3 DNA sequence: TGCGCCAGCAGCTCAGGACCGCTGGATACGCAGTATTTT.

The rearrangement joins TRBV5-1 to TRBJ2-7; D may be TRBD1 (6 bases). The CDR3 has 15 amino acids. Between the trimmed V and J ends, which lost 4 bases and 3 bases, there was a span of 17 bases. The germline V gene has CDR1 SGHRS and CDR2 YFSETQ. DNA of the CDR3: TGCGCCAGCAGCCAGACCGGGACAAGATACTACGAGCAGTACTTC. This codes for CASSQTGTRYYEQYF.

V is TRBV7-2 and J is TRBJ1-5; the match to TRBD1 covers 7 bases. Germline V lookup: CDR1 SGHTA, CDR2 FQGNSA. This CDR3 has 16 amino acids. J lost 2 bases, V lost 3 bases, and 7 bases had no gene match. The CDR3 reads CASSLGKDRGNQPQHF. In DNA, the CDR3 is TGTGCCAGCAGCTTGGGAAAAGACAGGGGCAATCAGCCCCAGCATTTT.

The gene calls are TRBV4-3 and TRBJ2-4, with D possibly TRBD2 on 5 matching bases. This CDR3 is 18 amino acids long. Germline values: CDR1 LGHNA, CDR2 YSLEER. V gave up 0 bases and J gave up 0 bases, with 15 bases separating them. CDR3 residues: CASSQDPRGLSAKNIQYF. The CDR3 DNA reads TGCGCCAGCAGCCAAGATCCGCGCGGGCTTTCAGCCAAAAACATTCAGTACTTC.

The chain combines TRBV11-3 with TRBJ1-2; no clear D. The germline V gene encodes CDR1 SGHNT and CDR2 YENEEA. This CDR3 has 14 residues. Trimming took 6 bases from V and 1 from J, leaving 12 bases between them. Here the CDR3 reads CASSRAWGNYGYTF. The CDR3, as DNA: TGTGCCAGCAGTCGGGCCTGGGGTAACTATGGCTACACCTTC. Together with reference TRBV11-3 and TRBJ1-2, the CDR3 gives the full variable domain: EAGVVQSPRYKIIEKKQPVAFWCNPISGHNTLYWYLQNLGQGPELLIRYENEEAVDDSQLPKDRFSAERLKGVDSTLKIQPAELGDSAVYLCASSRAWGNYGYTFGSGTRLTVV.